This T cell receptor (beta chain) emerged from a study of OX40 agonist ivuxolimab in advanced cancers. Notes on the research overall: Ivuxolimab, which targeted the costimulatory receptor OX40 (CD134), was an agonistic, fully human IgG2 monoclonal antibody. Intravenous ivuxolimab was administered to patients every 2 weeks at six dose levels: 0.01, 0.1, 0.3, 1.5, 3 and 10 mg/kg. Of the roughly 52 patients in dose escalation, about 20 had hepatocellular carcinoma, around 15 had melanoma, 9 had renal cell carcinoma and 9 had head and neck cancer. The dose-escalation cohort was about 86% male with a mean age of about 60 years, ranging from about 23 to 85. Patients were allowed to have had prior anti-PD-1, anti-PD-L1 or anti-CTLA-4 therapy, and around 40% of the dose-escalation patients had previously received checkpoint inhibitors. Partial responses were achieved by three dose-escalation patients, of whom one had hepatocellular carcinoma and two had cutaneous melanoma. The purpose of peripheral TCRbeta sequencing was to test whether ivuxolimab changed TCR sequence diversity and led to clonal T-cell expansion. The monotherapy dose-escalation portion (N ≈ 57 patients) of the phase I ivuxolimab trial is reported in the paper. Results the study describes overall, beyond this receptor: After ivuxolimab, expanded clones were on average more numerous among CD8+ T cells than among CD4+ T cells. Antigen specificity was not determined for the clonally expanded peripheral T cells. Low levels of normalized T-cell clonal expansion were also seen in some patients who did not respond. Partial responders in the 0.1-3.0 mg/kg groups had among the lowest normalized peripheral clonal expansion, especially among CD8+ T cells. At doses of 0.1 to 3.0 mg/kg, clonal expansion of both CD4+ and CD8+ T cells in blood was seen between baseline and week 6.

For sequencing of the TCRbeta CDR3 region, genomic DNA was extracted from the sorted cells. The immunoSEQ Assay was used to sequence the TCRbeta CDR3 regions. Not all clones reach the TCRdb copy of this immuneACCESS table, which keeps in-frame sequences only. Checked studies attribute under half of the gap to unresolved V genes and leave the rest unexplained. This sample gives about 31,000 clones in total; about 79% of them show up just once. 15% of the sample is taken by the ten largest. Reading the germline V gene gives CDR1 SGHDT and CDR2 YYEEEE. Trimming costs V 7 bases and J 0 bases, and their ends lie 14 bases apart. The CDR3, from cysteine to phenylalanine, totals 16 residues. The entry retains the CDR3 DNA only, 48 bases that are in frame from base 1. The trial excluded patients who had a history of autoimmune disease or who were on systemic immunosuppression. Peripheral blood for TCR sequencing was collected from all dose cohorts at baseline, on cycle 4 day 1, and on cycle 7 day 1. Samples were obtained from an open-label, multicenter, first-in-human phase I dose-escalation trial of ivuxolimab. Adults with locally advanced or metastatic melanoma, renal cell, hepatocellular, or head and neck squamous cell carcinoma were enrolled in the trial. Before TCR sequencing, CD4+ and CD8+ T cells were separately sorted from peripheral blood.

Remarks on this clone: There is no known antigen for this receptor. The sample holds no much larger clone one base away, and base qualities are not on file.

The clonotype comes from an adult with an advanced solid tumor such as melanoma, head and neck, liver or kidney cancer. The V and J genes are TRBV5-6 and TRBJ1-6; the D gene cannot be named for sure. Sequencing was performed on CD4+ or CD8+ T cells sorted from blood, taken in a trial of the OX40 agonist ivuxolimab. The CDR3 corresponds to CASQKGGDSYNSPLHF. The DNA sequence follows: TGTGCCAGCCAAAAGGGTGGGGACTCCTATAATTCACCCCTCCACTTT. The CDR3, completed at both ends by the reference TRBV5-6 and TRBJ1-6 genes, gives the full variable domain DAGVTQSPTHLIKTRGQQVTLRCSPKSGHDTVSWYQQALGQGPQFIFQYYEEEERQRGNFPDRFSGHQFPNYSSELNVNALLLGDSALYLCASQKGGDSYNSPLHFGNGTRLTVT.